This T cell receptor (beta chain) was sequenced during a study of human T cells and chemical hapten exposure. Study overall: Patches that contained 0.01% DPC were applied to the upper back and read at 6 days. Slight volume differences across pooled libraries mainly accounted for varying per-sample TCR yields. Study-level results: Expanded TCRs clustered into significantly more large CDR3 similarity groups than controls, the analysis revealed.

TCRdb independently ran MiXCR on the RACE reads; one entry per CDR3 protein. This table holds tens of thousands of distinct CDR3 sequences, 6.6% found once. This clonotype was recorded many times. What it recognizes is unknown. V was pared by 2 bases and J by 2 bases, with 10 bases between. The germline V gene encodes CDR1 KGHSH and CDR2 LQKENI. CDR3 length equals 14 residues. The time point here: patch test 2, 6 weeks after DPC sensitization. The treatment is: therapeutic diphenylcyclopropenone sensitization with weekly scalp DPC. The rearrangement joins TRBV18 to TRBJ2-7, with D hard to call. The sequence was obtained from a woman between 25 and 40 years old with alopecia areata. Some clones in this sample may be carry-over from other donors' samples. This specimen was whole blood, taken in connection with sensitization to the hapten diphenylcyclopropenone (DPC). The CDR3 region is CASSPDVYTYEQYF. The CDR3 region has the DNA TGTGCCAGCTCACCAGACGTTTACACCTACGAGCAGTACTTC. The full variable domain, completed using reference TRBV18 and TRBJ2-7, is NAGVMQNPRHLVRRRGQEARLRCSPMKGHSHVYWYRQLPEEGLKFMVYLQKENIIDESGMPKERFSAEFPKEGPSILRIQQVVRGDSAAYFCASSPDVYTYEQYFGPGTRLTVT.